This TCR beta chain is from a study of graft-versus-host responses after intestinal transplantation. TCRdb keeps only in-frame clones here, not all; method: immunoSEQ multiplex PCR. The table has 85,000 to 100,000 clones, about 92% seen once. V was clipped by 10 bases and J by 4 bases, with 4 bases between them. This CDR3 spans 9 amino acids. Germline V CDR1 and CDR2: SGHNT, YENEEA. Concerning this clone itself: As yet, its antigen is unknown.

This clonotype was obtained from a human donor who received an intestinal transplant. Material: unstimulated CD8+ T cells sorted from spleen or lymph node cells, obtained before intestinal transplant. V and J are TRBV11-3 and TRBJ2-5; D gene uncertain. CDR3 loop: CAILETQYF. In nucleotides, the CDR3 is TGTGCCATCCTAGAGACCCAGTACTTC.